Reported below is one T cell receptor (beta chain). The primer mix had 60 Vbeta and 13 Jbeta primers. The table came from immunoSEQ multiplex PCR; TCRdb's copy has only in-frame clones and leaves some out. The table has 150,000 to 200,000 clones, roughly 82% seen once. This entry belongs to a study of cytomegalovirus exposure and HLA in healthy donors. Germline V gene sequence: CDR1 SGDLS, CDR2 YYNGEE. The CDR3 has 20 residues. V shed 3 bases, J shed 4 bases, and the junction held 19 bases outside the gene matches. The genes are TRBV9 and TRBJ2-6; TRBD1 aligns across 7 bases. The source material was PBMCs. The sequence was obtained from a girl aged 5-17 years in good health and CMV-seropositive. The CDR3 reads CASSGSHVYRGLVGANVLTF. The CDR3 DNA follows: TGTGCCAGCAGCGGGAGCCATGTGTACAGGGGCTTGGTAGGGGCCAACGTCCTGACTTTC.